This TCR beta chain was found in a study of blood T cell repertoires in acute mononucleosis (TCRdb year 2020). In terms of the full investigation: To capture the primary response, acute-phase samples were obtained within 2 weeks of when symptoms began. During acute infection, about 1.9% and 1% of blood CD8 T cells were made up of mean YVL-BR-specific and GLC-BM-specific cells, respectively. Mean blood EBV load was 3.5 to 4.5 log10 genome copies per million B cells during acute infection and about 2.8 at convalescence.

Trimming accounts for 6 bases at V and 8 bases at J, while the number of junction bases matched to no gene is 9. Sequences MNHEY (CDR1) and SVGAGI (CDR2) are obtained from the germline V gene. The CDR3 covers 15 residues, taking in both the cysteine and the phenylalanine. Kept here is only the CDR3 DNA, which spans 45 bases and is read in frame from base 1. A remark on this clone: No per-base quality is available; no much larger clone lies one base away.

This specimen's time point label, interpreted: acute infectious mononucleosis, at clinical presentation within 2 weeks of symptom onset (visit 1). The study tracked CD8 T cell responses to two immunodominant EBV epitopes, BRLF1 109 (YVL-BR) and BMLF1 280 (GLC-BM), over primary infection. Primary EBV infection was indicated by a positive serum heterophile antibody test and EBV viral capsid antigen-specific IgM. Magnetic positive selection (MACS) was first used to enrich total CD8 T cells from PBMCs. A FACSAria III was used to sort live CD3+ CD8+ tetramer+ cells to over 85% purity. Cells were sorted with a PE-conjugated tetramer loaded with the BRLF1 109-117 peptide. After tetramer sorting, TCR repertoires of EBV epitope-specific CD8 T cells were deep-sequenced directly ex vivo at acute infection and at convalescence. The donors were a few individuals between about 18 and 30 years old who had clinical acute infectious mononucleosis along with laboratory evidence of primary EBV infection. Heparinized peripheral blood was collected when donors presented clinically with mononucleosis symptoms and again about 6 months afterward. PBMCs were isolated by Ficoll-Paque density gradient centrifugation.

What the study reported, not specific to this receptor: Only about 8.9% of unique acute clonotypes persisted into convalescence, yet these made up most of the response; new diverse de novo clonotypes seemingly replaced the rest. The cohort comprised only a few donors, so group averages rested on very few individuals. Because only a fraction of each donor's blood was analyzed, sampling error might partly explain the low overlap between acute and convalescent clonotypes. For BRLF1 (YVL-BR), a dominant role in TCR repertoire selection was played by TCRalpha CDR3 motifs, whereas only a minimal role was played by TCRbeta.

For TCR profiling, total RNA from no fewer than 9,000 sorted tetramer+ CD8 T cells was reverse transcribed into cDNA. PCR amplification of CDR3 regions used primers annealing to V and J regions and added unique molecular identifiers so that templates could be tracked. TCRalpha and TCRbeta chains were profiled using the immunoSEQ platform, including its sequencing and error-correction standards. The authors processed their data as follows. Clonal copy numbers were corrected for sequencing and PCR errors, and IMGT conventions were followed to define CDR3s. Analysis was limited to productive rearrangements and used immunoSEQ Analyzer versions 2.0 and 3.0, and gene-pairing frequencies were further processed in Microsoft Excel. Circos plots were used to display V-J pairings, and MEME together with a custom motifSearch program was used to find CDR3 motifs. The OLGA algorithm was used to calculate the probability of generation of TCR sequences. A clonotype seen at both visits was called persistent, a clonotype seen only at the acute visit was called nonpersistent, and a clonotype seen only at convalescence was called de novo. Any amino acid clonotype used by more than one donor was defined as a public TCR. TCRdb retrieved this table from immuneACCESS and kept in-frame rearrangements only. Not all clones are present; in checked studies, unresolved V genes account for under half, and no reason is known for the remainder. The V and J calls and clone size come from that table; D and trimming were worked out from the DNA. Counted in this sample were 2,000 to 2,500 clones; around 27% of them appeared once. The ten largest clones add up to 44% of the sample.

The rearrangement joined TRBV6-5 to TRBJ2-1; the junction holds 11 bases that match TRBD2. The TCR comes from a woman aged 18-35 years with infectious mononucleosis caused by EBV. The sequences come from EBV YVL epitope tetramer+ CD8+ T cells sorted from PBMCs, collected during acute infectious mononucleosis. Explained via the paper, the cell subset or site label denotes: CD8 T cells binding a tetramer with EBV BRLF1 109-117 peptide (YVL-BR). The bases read TGTGCCAGCAGACAACTAGCGGGAGTATCGGATGAGCAGTTCTTC. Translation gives CASRQLAGVSDEQFF.